These T cell receptor beta chains were read from a single sample in a study of blood T cells in healthy people across ages. TCRdb redid the calling of the 5' RACE reads with MiXCR, one entry per CDR3 protein. Of about 1.6 million distinct CDR3 sequences listed, about 32% are singletons. The sample was blood. The receptors come from a woman in her twenties or thirties in good health. Both conserved end residues are part of each CDR3. Each record gives: D gene, V gene, J gene, CDR3 protein. A D gene is named only where the DNA matches it firmly.

d_call: .
v_call: TRBV15
j_call: TRBJ2-5
cdr3_aa: CATSRDPGSPATQYF

d_call: TRBD2
v_call: TRBV28
j_call: .
cdr3_aa: CASRGGLAGTYEQYF

d_call: .
v_call: TRBV5-1
j_call: TRBJ1-1
cdr3_aa: CASSLDIGKGTEAFF

d_call: .
v_call: TRBV3-1
j_call: TRBJ1-5
cdr3_aa: CASSPDGGAQPQHF

d_call: TRBD1
v_call: TRBV28
j_call: TRBJ1-5
cdr3_aa: CASSAQSGQGGQPQHF

d_call: .
v_call: TRBV20-1
j_call: TRBJ2-7
cdr3_aa: CSARLHGQYF

d_call: TRBD2
v_call: TRBV18
j_call: TRBJ2-3
cdr3_aa: CASSPRLAEGSPDTQYF

d_call: .
v_call: TRBV20-1
j_call: TRBJ1-2
cdr3_aa: CSASRGENYGCTF

d_call: TRBD1
v_call: TRBV4-1
j_call: TRBJ2-1
cdr3_aa: CASSQSGQGYNEQFF

d_call: TRBD1
v_call: TRBV20-1
j_call: TRBJ2-1
cdr3_aa: CSARQGLSYNEQFF

d_call: TRBD1
v_call: TRBV20-1
j_call: TRBJ1-2
cdr3_aa: CSASYPDRDGYTF